Listed here is a single TCR beta chain. This sample was included in a study of T cells in Graves' hyperthyroidism and ophthalmopathy. The hyperthyroidism was newly diagnosed and had lasted under 2 months; the patients were aged 18 to 65. Patients were excluded because of uncontrolled infection, other autoimmune disease, pregnancy or lactation. Amplification of TCR beta CDR3 regions used RNA as the template. Using the HTBI primer set, a first-round RT-PCR was run on the TCR CDR3. TCRdb called the multiplex PCR reads again in MiXCR, with one record for every CDR3 protein. The sample consists of about 620,000 distinct CDR3 sequences, 15% to 20% of them appearing once. This receptor was obtained from a woman aged 25 to 39 with Graves' hyperthyroidism. Sequencing was done on a sample of blood.

The CDR3 is CASSEVTARGADTQYF. The CDR3 DNA reads TGTGCCAGCAGTGAAGTTACCGCCAGGGGGGCAGATACGCAGTATTTT. The chain is built from TRBV6-1 and TRBJ2-3, with a weak D call TRBD1 (7 bases). CDR3 length equals 16 residues. The germline gives CDR1 MNHNS, CDR2 SASEGT. V was trimmed by 1 base and J by 4 bases, leaving 15 bases between them.